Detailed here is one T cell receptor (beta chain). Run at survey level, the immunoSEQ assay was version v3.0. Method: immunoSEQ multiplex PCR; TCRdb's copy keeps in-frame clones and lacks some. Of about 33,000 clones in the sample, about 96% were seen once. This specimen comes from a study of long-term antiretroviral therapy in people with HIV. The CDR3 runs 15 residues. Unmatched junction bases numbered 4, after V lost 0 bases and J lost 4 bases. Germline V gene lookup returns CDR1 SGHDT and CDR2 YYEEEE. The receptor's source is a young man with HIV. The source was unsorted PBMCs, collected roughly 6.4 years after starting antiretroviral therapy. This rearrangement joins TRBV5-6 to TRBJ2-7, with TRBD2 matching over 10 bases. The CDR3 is CASSLEASGGYEQYF. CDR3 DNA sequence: TGTGCCAGCAGCTTGGAGGCTAGCGGGGGTTACGAGCAGTACTTC.